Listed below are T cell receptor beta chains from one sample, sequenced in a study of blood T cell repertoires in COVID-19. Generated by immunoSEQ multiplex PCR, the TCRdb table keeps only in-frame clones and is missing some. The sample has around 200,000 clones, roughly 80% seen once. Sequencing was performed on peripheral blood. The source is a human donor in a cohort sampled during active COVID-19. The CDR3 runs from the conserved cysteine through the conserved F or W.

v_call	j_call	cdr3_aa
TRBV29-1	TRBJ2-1	CSVEDGTSGDYNEQFF
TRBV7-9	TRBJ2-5	CASSPGTGGKETQYF
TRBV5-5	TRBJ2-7	CASSLSGGNLGYEQYF
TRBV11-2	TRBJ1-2	CASSPGTGAYGYTF
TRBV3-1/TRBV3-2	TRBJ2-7	CASSQQGARNEQYF
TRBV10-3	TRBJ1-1	CAISDLQGFVNTEAFF
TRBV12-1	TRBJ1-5	CASSFRVNQPQHF
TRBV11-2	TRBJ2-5	CASSLVQGSGETQYF
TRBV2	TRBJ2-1	CASRVLPSGGANEQFF
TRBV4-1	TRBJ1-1	CASSHIANTEAFF
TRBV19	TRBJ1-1	CASRVDRDTEAFF
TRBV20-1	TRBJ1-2	CSASTSRVGGYTF
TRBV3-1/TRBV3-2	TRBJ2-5	CASSQDYSTETQYF
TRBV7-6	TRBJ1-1	CASSVGQGDTEAFF
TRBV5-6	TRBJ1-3	CASSFGTGAPGNTIYF
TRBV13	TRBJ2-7	CASSLGPRLGEQYF